The entry below describes one T cell receptor (beta chain). Its target is unknown. These data come from a study of vaccination and CD4 T cells after COVID-19. Overall study: Post-COVID sampling occurred a median about 100 days after diagnosis (range 35 to 161). Cultures that served as controls received a CEFX pool, an HIV-1 Nef pool, or no peptide.

The Oncomine TCR Beta short-read assay generated sequence data from the DNA of cultured CD4+ T cells. TCRdb reprocessed the PCR reads with MiXCR, giving one entry per CDR3 protein. The repertoire holds about 10,000 distinct CDR3 sequences, with 25% to 35% as singletons. Findings of the study overall: Only after vaccination were a median about 87% of convalescents' reactive clones seen.

Treatment noted: approximately nine-day PBMC culture with coronavirus spike peptide pools or control peptides (ViraFEST assay). Trimming at V came to 4 bases and at J to 6 bases, leaving 9 bases not matched to a gene. There are 15 residues in the CDR3. CDR1 is LGHNA, CDR2 YSLEER, per germline. Sequencing was performed on CD4+ T cells from blood, cultured in vitro, taken after SARS-CoV-2 vaccination. This chain uses TRBV4-3 with TRBJ2-1; 7 bases align to TRBD2. This receptor was taken from a human donor who had recovered from COVID-19. CDR3 region: CASSRNGGRVNEQFF. DNA of the CDR3: TGCGCCAGCAGCCGCAACGGGGGGAGGGTCAATGAGCAGTTCTTC.